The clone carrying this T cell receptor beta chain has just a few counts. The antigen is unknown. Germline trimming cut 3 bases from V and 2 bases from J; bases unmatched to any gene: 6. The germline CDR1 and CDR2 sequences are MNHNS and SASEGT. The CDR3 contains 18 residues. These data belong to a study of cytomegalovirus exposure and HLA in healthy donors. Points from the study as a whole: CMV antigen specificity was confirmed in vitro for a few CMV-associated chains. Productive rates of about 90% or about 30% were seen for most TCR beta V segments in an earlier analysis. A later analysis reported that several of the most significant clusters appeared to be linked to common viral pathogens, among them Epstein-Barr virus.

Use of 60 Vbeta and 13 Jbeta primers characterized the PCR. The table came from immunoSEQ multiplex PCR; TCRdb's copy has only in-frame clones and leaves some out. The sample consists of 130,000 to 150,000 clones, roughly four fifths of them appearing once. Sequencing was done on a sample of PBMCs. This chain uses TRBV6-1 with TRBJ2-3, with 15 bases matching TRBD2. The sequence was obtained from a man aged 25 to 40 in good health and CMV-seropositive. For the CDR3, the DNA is TGTGCCAGCAGTGATACAGGACTAGCGGGGGGGCCCACAGATACGCAGTATTTT. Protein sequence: CASSDTGLAGGPTDTQYF.